This TCR beta chain is drawn from a study of cytomegalovirus exposure and HLA in healthy donors. General study points: Specificity of a few CMV-associated chains for CMV antigens was verified in vitro.

The CDR3 is 14 residues long. Germline assignment: CDR1 KGHSH and CDR2 LQKENI. Trimming pared 3 bases from V and 8 bases from J, leaving 16 bases between. Clones were read by immunoSEQ multiplex PCR, and TCRdb kept only the in-frame ones, dropping some. The data contain around 250,000 clones, roughly 90% of them singletons. This clone was picked up a small number of times. The target antigen is unknown. This sequence originates from a woman younger than 35 in good health and CMV-seronegative. This sequence joins TRBV18 and TRBJ1-2, with unresolved D. The sequencing sample was made of PBMCs. The CDR3 sequence is CASSPVAGSHGYTF. As DNA, the CDR3 is TGTGCCAGCTCACCCGTTGCGGGCTCTCACGGCTACACCTTC. Together with reference TRBV18 and TRBJ1-2, the CDR3 gives the full variable domain: NAGVMQNPRHLVRRRGQEARLRCSPMKGHSHVYWYRQLPEEGLKFMVYLQKENIIDESGMPKERFSAEFPKEGPSILRIQQVVRGDSAAYFCASSPVAGSHGYTFGSGTRLTVV.